This T cell receptor (beta chain) was profiled in a study of blood T cell repertoires in COVID-19. The protocol was immunoSEQ multiplex PCR, while the TCRdb copy is restricted to in-frame clones and leaves out a portion. The sample lists around 38,000 clones, 70% to 90% seen once, with 6.2% in the top ten. V was pared by 1 base and J by 8 bases, with 13 bases between. The germline V gene encodes CDR1 MNHEY and CDR2 SMNVEV (reference sequence). CDR3 length: 14 residues. The chain has TRBV27 and TRBJ2-3; possible D gene TRBD1, 6 bases. This TCR was sampled from a human donor in a cohort sampled during active COVID-19. The source material was peripheral blood. The CDR3 loop reads CASSLYRAQSTQYF. The CDR3 bases are TGTGCCAGCAGTTTATACAGGGCCCAAAGTACGCAGTATTTT.